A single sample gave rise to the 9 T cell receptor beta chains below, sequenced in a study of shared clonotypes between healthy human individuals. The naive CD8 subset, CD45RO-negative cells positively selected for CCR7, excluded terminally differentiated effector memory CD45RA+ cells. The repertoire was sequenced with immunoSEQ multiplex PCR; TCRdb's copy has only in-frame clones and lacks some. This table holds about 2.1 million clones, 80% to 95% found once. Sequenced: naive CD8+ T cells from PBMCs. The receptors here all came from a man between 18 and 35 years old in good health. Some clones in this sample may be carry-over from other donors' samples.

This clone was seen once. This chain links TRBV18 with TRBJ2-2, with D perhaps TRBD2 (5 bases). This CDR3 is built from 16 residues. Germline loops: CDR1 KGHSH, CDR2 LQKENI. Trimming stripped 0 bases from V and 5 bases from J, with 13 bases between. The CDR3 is CASSPPGRGGTGELFF. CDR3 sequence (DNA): TGTGCCAGCTCACCACCGGGGAGAGGTGGGACCGGGGAGCTGTTTTTT.

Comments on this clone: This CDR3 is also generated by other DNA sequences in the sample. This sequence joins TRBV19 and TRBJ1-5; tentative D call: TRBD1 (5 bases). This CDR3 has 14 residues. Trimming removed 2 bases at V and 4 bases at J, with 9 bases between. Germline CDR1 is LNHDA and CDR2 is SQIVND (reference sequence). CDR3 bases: TGTGCCAGTAGTATAAGTGACAGTAATCAGCCCCAGCATTTT. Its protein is CASSISDSNQPQHF.

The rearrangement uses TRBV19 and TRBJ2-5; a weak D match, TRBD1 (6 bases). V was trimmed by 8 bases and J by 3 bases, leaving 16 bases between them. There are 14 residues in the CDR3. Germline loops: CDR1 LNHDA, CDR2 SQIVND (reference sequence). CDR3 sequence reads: CASRNTDREETQYF. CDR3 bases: TGTGCCAGTCGGAATACGGACAGAGAAGAGACCCAGTACTTC.

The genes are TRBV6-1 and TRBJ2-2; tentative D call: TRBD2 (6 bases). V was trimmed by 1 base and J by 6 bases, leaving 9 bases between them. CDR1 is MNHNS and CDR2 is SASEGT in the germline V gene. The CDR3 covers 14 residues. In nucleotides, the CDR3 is TGTGCCAGCAGTGAAGTGAGGAGGGCCGGGGAGCTGTTTTTT. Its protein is CASSEVRRAGELFF.

CDR3 residues: CASSPGRSGYGYTF. The CDR3 coding sequence is TGTGCCAGCAGTCCGGGACGGTCGGGTTATGGCTACACCTTC. The J gene is TRBJ1-2, the V gene TRBV27, with a tentative D call TRBD1 (5 bases). CDR3 length equals 14 residues. V was trimmed by 5 bases and J by 5 bases, leaving 15 bases between them. Looked up from germline, CDR1 is MNHEY and CDR2 is SMNVEV (reference sequence).

CDR3 sequence: CASSLLALKETQYF. Written as DNA, the CDR3 is TGTGCCAGCAGCTTACTAGCGTTAAAAGAGACCCAGTACTTC. The rearrangement uses TRBV7-6 and TRBJ2-5, with a tentative D call TRBD2 (6 bases). Between the trimmed V and J ends, which lost 2 bases and 3 bases, there was a span of 10 bases. The germline gives CDR1 SGHVS, CDR2 FNYEAQ. The CDR3 consists of 14 residues.

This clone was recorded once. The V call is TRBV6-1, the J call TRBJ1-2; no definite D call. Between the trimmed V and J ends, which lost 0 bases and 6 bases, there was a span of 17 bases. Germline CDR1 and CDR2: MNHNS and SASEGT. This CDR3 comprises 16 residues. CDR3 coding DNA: TGTGCCAGCAGTGAAGCCCGCCGGCGGGCGTCGGATGGCTACACCTTC. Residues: CASSEARRRASDGYTF.

The CDR3 here is CASTGAAGEIYEQYF. For the CDR3, the DNA is TGTGCCAGCACCGGGGCTGCCGGGGAGATCTACGAGCAGTACTTC. This chain joins TRBV2 and TRBJ2-7; D is possibly TRBD1 or TRBD2 (5 bases each). CDR1 is SNHLY and CDR2 is FYNNEI in the germline V gene. The V and J ends lost 7 bases and 3 bases respectively, with 19 bases between them. The CDR3 runs to 15 residues.

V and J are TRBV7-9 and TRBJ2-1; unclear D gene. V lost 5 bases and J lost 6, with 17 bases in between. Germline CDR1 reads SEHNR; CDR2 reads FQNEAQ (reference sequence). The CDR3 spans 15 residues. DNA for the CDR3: TGTGCCAGCAGCACCGACCCGTACCGGGTCAATGAGCAGTTCTTC. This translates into CASSTDPYRVNEQFF.